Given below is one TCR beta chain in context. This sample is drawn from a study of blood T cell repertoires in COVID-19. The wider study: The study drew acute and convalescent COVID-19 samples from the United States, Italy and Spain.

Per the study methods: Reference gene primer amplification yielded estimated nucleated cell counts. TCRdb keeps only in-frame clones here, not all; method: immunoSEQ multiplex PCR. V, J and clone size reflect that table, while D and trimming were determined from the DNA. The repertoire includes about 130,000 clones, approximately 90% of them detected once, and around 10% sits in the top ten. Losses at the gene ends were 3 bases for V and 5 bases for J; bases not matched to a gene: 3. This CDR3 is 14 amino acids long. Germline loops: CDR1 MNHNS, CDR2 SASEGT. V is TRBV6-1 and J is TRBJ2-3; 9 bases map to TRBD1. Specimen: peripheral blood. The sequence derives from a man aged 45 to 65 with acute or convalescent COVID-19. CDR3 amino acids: CASSDQTGGDTQYF. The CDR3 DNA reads TGTGCCAGCAGTGACCAGACAGGGGGAGATACGCAGTATTTT.